This T cell receptor (beta chain) is from a study of low-dose radiotherapy and immunotherapy resistance in tumors. About the research overall: Cohort 1 got 0.5 Gy per fraction every 2 weeks, 6.5 Gy in total. Given every two weeks, intravenous cyclophosphamide 200 mg/m2 preceded radiation and immunotherapy by one day.

Time point in this sample: before trial treatment. Nivolumab, ipilimumab, aspirin, low-dose cyclophosphamide and low-dose radiotherapy were given to donors. Those eligible were patients bearing advanced solid tumors lacking tumor-infiltrating lymphocytes. Covering alpha and beta chains, TRAV- and TRBV-specific primers were used for the first-strand cDNA. Using a constant-region primer together with a V-primer adapter, TCRs were subjected to about 20 PCR cycles of amplification. MiXCR, applied by TCRdb to the reads, yields one record per CDR3 protein. The sample lists around 69,000 distinct CDR3 sequences, around 30% occurring once. CDR3 length: 12 residues. Germline V gene data show CDR1 as SNHLY and CDR2 as FYNNEI. V was trimmed by 4 bases and J by 9 bases, leaving 10 bases between them.

Sequenced material: PBMCs, taken before treatment. This chain connects TRBV2 to TRBJ1-5; perhaps TRBD1 as D (5 bases). The receptor was isolated from a female donor with ovarian cancer. The DNA of the CDR3 is TGTGCCAGCAGTGTGAGGGGAGGGCCCCAGCATTTT. This encodes CASSVRGGPQHF.